This TCR beta chain is from a study of blood T cell repertoires in COVID-19. Seattle researchers signed up patients amid active infection and tracked them longitudinally. Source study methods: Reference gene primer amplification gave estimated nucleated cell counts. TCRdb's copy holds only in-frame clones and misses some; the assay was immunoSEQ multiplex PCR. D and trimming come from the DNA, and the V and J calls and clone size come from that table. This repertoire shows 300,000 to 400,000 clones, about 87% found once; its top ten account for around 8.9%. The junction had 9 bases not matched to a gene; V was cut back by 5 bases and J by 4 bases. This CDR3 contains 15 residues. Germline V gene lookup returns CDR1 PRHDT and CDR2 FYEKMQ (reference sequence).

This clonotype originated in a man in his thirties or forties with COVID-19, enrolled during active disease. The sample consisted of peripheral blood. This rearrangement joins TRBV13 to TRBJ1-1; TRBD1 aligns across 8 bases. The CDR3 DNA reads as TGTGCCAGCAGCCACAACCTCAGGGGGCCCACTGAAGCTTTCTTT. This translates into CASSHNLRGPTEAFF.